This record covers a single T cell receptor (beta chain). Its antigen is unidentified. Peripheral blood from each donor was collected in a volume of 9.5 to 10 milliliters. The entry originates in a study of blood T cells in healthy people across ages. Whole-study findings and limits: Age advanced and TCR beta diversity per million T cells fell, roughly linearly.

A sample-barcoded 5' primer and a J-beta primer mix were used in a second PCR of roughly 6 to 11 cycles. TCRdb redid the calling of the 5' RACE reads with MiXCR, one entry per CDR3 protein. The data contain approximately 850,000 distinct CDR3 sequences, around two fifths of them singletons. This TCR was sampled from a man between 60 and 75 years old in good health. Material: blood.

The chain's CDR3 is CASSLGTATEKLFF. The CDR3 DNA reads TGTGCCAGCAGCCTCGGGACAGCTACTGAAAAACTGTTTTTT. The J gene is TRBJ1-4, the V gene TRBV7-2; 7 bases agree with TRBD1. This CDR3 region has 14 residues. Germline CDR1 reads SGHTA; CDR2 reads FQGNSA. V trimming: 5 bases; J trimming: 7 bases; junction bases outside the gene matches: 7.